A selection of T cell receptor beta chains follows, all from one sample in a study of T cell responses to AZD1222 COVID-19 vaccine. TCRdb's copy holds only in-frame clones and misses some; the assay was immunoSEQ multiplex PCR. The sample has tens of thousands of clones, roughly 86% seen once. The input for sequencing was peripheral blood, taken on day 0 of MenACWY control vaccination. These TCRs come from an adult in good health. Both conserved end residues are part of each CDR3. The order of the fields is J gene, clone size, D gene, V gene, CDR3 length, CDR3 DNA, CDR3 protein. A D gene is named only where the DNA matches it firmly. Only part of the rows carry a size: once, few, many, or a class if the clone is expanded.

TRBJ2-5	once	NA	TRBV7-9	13	TGTGCCAGCAGCCTTGGGGAGGTAGAGACCCAGTACTTC	CASSLGEVETQYF
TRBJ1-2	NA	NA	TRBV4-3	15	TGCGCCAGCAACCCAGGTGGGGGGGCCTACTATGGCTACACCTTC	CASNPGGGAYYGYTF
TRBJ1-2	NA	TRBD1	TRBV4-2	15	TGTGCCAGCAGCCATACGACAGGGGTCACCTATGGCTACACCTTC	CASSHTTGVTYGYTF
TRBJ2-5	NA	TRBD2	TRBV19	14	TGTGCCAGTAGTGGGGGGGGGTTCCCGGAGACCCAGTACTTC	CASSGGGFPETQYF
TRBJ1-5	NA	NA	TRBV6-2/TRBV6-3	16	TGTGCCAGCAGTTACTCGGTGGGGAATGGCAATCAGCCCCAGCATTTT	CASSYSVGNGNQPQHF
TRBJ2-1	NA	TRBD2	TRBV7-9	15	TGTGCCAGCAGCGCAGCGGGGGGGCCCCTGGGGGAGCAGTTCTTC	CASSAAGGPLGEQFF
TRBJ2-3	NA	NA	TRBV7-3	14	TGTGCCAGCAGCTTTGGAGGGGGGGCAGATACGCAGTATTTT	CASSFGGGADTQYF
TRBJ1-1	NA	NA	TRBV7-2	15	TGTGCCAGCAGCTTCAGGGCAGGGAGCGGCACTGAAGCTTTCTTT	CASSFRAGSGTEAFF
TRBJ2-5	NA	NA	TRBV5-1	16	TGCGCCAGCAGCATAAGACCGGGACATCAGGGCGAGACCCAGTACTTC	CASSIRPGHQGETQYF
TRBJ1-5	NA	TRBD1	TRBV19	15	TGTGCCAGTTTCCGGGACAGGGAGGGCAATCAGCCCCAGCATTTT	CASFRDREGNQPQHF
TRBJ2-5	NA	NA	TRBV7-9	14	TGTGCCAGCAGCTTAGGGGTAGGGAGAGAGACCCAGTACTTC	CASSLGVGRETQYF
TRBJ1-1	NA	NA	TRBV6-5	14	TGTGCCACTACAGGATATCGGGGGAACACTGAAGCTTTCTTT	CATTGYRGNTEAFF
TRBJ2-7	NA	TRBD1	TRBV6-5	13	TGTGCCAGCAGAGTACCGGGACAGTACGAGCAGTACTTC	CASRVPGQYEQYF
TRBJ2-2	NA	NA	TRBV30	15	TGTGCCTCTTCCCGGCCCGGGGCGCCGCCCGGGGAGCTGTTTTTT	CASSRPGAPPGELFF
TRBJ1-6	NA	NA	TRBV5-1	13	TGCGCCGAGGCGGGGGCGAATAATTCACCCCTCCACTTT	CAEAGANNSPLHF
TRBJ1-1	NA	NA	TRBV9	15	TGTGCCAGCAGCGTGGCGGGACAAATGAACACTGAAGCTTTCTTT	CASSVAGQMNTEAFF
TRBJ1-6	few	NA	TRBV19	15	TGTGCCAGTAGTAACCCGCGGGCAAGAGGTTCACCCCTCCACTTT	CASSNPRARGSPLHF
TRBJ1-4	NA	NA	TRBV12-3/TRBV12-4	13	TGTGCCAGCAGCCGAGCGGGGGTTGAAAAACTGTTTTTT	CASSRAGVEKLFF
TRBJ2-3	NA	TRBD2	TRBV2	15	TGTGCCAGCAGCTCAAGCGGGGTTAGCACAGATACGCAGTATTTT	CASSSSGVSTDTQYF
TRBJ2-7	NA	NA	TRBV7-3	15	TGTGCCAGCAGCTTTTTGACGGTAAACGGCTACGAGCAGTACTTC	CASSFLTVNGYEQYF
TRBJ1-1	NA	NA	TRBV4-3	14	TGCGCCAGCAGCCAAGATCACGGGAACACTGAAGCTTTCTTT	CASSQDHGNTEAFF
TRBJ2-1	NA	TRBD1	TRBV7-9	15	TGTGCCAGCAGCCTTGACAGGGGCCTCTACAATGAGCAGTTCTTC	CASSLDRGLYNEQFF
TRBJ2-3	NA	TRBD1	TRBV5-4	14	TGTGCCAGCAGCTGGACAGGGGGCACAGATACGCAGTATTTT	CASSWTGGTDTQYF
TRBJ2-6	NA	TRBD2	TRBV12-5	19	TGTGCTAGTGGTTTGGCGAGGACTAGCGGAAACTCTGGGGCCAACGTCCTGACTTTC	CASGLARTSGNSGANVLTF
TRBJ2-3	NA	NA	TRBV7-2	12	TGTGCCAGCAGCCCTAACACAGATACGCAGTATTTT	CASSPNTDTQYF
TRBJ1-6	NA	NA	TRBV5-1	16	TGCGCCAGCAGCTTCGGCAGCTTTTCCTATAATTCACCCCTCCACTTT	CASSFGSFSYNSPLHF
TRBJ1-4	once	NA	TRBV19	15	TGTGCCAGTAATTTGAGGGACACCCCTAATGAAAAACTGTTTTTT	CASNLRDTPNEKLFF
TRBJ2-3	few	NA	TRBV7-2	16	TGTGCCAGCAGCTTAGTCGCGGGGGCGAGCACAGATACGCAGTATTTT	CASSLVAGASTDTQYF
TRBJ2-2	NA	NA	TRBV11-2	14	TGTGCCAGCACCGCTACGGGGGGCTCCGGGGAGCTGTTTTTT	CASTATGGSGELFF
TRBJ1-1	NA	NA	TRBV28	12	TGTGCCAGCACCGACGGGGCCACTGAAGCTTTCTTT	CASTDGATEAFF
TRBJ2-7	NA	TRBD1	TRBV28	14	TGTGCCAGCAGACCGAGACAGGGTACCTACGAGCAGTACTTC	CASRPRQGTYEQYF
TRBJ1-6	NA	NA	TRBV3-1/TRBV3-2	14	TGTGCCAGCAGCCCAATAGGGAATAATTCACCCCTCCACTTT	CASSPIGNNSPLHF
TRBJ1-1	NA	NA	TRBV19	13	TGTGCCAGTAGTATAGAAGCCCGGACTGAAGCTTTCTTT	CASSIEARTEAFF
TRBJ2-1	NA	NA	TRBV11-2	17	TGTGCCAGCAGCTTACAACGCGGTCGGGGTGCATACAATGAGCAGTTCTTC	CASSLQRGRGAYNEQFF
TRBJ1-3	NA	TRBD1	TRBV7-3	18	TGTGCCAGCAGCTTAACGAGGACAGGGGTGGTGAGGGGAAACACCATATATTTT	CASSLTRTGVVRGNTIYF
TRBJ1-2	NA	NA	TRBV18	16	TGTGCCAGCTCACCCCAGACGTTTGGCGGCAATTATGGCTACACCTTC	CASSPQTFGGNYGYTF
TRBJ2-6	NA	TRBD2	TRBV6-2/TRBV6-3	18	TGTGCCAGCAGTTACTCGACTAGCGGGGAATCTGGGGCCAACGTCCTGACTTTC	CASSYSTSGESGANVLTF
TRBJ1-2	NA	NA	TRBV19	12	TGTGCCAGCGCCACAGGGAGCTATGGCTACACCTTC	CASATGSYGYTF
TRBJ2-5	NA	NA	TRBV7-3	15	TGTGCCAGCAGCTTAATTGGTCAAGCGGGAGAGACCCAGTACTTC	CASSLIGQAGETQYF
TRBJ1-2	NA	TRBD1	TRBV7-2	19	TGTGCCAGCAGCTTAATACCTGCCGGGACAGGGAATGCTAACTATGGCTACACCTTC	CASSLIPAGTGNANYGYTF
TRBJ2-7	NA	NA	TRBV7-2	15	TGTGCCAGCAGCTTAGACCGGGGGGCGGGCTACGAGCAGTACTTC	CASSLDRGAGYEQYF
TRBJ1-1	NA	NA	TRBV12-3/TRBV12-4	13	TGTGCCAGCAACAGGCGGTTGAACACTGAAGCTTTCTTT	CASNRRLNTEAFF
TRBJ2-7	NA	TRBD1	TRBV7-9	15	TGTGCCAGCAGCTCCGACAGGGGGCTAAGGTACGAGCAGTACTTC	CASSSDRGLRYEQYF
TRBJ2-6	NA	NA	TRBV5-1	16	TGCGCCAGCAGCTTGGTAGGGGAGACTGGGGCCAACGTCCTGACTTTC	CASSLVGETGANVLTF
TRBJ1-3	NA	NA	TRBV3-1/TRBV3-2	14	TGTGCCAGCAGCCTAGCGCCTACTGGAAACACCATATATTTT	CASSLAPTGNTIYF
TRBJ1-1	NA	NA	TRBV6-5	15	TGTGCCAGCAGTTACTCGATGACACTGAACACTGAAGCTTTCTTT	CASSYSMTLNTEAFF
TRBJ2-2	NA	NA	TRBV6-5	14	TGTGCCAGCATGACGGGCCCGAACACCGGGGAGCTGTTTTTT	CASMTGPNTGELFF
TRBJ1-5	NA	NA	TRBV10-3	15	TGTGCCATCAGTGAGGGTCCCAGGACTGATCAGCCCCAGCATTTT	CAISEGPRTDQPQHF
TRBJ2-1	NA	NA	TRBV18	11	TGTGCCAGCTCACCGGCTTTCGAGCAGTTCTTC	CASSPAFEQFF
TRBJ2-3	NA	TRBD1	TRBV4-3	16	TGCGCCAGCAGCCAAGAAACAGGGGGGAGCACAGATACGCAGTATTTT	CASSQETGGSTDTQYF
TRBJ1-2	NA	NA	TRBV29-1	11	TGCAGCGCGGAGGAAAACTATGGCTACACCTTC	CSAEENYGYTF
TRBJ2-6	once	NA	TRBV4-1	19	TGCGCCAGCAGCCAAGATAGGAGCCAGGCCCTCTCTGGGGCCAACGTCCTGACTTTC	CASSQDRSQALSGANVLTF
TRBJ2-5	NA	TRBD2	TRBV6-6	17	TGTGCCAGCAGTCCCCGATTAGCGGGGGGTATCCAAGAGACCCAGTACTTC	CASSPRLAGGIQETQYF
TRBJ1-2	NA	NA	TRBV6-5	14	TGTGCCAGCAGTCCATTGGCGGTGAACTATGGCTACACCTTC	CASSPLAVNYGYTF
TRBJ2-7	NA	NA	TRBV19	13	TGTGCCAGTAGTGCAGGGACTTACGACGAGCAGTACTTC	CASSAGTYDEQYF
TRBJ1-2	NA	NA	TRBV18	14	TGTGCCAGCTCACCACCGACGACGGTCTATGGCTACACCTTC	CASSPPTTVYGYTF
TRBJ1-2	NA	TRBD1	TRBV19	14	TGTGCCAGTAGTATCCCCCGGGACAGATATGGCTACACCTTC	CASSIPRDRYGYTF
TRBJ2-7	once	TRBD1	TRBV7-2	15	TGTGCCAGCAACCTGGGGGGACAGGGACCCTACGAGCAGTACTTC	CASNLGGQGPYEQYF
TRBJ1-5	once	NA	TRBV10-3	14	TGTGCCATCAGTGAATTGGACACAAATCAGCCCCAGCATTTT	CAISELDTNQPQHF